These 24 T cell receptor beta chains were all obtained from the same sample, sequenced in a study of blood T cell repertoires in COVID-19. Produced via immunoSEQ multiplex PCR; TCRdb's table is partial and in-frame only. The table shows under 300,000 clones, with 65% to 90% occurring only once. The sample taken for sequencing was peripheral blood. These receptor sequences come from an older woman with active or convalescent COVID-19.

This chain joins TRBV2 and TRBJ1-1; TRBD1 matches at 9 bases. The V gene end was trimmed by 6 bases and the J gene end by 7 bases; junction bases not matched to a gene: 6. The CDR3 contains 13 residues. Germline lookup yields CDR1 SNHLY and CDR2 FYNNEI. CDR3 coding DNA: TGTGCCAGCAGAGCCGGGACAGGGCATGAAGCTTTCTTT. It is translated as CASRAGTGHEAFF.

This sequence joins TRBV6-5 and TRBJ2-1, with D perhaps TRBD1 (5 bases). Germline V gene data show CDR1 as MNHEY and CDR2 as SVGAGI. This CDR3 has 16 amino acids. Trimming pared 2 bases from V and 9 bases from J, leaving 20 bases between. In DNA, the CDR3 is TGTGCCAGCAGTTACAAACGGGCGAGTGGGGCAGGTGAGCAGTTCTTC. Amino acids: CASSYKRASGAGEQFF.

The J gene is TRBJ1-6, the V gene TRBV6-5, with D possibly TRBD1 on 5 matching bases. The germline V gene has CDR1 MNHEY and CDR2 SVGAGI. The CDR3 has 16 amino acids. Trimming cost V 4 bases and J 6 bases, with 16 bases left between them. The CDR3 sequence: CASSFFMGGSNSPLHF. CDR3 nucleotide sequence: TGTGCCAGCAGTTTCTTCATGGGGGGGTCTAATTCACCCCTCCACTTT.

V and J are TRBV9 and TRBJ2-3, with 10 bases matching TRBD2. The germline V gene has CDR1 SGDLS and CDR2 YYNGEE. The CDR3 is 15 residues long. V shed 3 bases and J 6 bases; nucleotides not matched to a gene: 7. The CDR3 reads CASSEERGGWDTQYF. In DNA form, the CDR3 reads TGTGCCAGCAGCGAGGAGCGGGGGGGCTGGGATACGCAGTATTTT.

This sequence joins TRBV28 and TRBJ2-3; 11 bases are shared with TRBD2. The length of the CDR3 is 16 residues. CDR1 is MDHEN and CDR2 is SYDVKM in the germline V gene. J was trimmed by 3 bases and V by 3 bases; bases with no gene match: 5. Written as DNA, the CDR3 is TGTGCCAGCAGTTTCCTTAGCGGGGGGGATACAGATACGCAGTATTTT. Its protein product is CASSFLSGGDTDTQYF.

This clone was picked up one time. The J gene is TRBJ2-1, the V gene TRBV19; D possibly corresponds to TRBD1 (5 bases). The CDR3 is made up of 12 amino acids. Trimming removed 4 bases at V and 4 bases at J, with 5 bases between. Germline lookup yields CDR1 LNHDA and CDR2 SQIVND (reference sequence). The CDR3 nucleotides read TGTGCCAGTAGTACAGGGTACAATGAGCAGTTCTTC. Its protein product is CASSTGYNEQFF. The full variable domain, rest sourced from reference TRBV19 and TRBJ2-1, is DGGITQSPKYLFRKEGQNVTLSCEQNLNHDAMYWYRQDPGQGLRLIYYSQIVNDFQKGDIAEGYSVSREKKESFPLTVTSAQKNPTAFYLCASSTGYNEQFFGPGTRLTVL.

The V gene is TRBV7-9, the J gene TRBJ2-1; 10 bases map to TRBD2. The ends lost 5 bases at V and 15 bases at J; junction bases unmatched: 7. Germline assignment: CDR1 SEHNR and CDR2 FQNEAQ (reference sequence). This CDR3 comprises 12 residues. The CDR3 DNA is TGTGCCAGCAGCCTCACTAGCGGGGAGGCGTTCTTC. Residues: CASSLTSGEAFF.

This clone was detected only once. The CDR3 loop reads CASSLGRCGGSHF. CDR3 coding DNA: TGTGCCAGCAGCTTGGGACGGTGTGGGGGGTCCCATTTT. The chain joins TRBV11-3 to TRBJ1-5; D is perhaps TRBD1 (5 bases). The CDR3 spans 13 residues. The germline gives CDR1 SGHNT, CDR2 YENEEA. V dropped 3 bases and J dropped 16 bases, with 19 bases sitting between them.

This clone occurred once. The CDR3 bases are TGTGCCAGCAGCAGGCGGGGACGGGACTACGAGCAGTACTTC. Its translation is CASSRRGRDYEQYF. The V gene is TRBV5-8, the J gene TRBJ2-7; D is possibly TRBD2 (6 bases). Looked up from germline, CDR1 is SGHTS and CDR2 is YDEGEE. The ends were cut back, 4 bases at V and 3 bases at J, with 14 bases in the middle. The CDR3 has 14 residues.

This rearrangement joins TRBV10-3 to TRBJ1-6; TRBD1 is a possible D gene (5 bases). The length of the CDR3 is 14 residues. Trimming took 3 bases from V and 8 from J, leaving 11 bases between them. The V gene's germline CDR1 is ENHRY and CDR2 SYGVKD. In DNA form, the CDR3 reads TGTGCCATCAGTGACCGGGGGGGTGATTCACCCCTCCACTTT. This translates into CAISDRGGDSPLHF.

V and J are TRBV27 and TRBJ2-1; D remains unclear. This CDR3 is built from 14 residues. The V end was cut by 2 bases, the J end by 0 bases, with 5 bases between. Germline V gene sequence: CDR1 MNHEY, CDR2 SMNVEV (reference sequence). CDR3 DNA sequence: TGTGCCAGCAGTTTACCGGGCTCCTACAATGAGCAGTTCTTC. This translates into CASSLPGSYNEQFF.

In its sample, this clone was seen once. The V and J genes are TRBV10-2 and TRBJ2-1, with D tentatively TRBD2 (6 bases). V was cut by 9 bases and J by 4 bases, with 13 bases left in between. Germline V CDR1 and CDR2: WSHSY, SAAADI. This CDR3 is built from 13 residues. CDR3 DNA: TGCGCCAGTGGGACTCCGGGATACAATGAGCAGTTCTTC. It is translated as CASGTPGYNEQFF.

CDR3 loop: CSASPGTGTEAFF. Here the CDR3 DNA reads TGCAGTGCTAGTCCCGGGACAGGCACTGAAGCTTTCTTT. V and J are TRBV20-1 and TRBJ1-1; 8 positions agree with TRBD1. The germline gives CDR1 DFQATT, CDR2 SNEGSKA (reference sequence). CDR3 length: 13 residues. The ends lost 3 bases at V and 4 bases at J; junction bases unmatched: 4.

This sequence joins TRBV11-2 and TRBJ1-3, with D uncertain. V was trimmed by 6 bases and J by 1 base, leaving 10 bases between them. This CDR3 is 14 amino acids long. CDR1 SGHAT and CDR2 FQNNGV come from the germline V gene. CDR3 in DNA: TGTGCCAGCAGGTCTCGTAGTTCTGGAAACACCATATATTTT. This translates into CASRSRSSGNTIYF.

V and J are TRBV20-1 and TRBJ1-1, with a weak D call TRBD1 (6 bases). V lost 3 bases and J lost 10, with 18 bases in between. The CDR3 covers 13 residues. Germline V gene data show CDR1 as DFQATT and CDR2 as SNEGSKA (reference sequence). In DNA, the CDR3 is TGCAGTGCTAGTTTGGCAGGGGTAGGGAGAGCTTTCTTT. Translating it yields CSASLAGVGRAFF.

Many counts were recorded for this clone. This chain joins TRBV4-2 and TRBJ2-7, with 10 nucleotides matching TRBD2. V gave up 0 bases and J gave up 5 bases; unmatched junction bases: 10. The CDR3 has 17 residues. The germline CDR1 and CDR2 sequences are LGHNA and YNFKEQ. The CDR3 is CASSQDVTSGTKNEQYF. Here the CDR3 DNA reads TGTGCCAGCAGCCAAGATGTCACTAGCGGGACGAAAAACGAGCAGTACTTC.

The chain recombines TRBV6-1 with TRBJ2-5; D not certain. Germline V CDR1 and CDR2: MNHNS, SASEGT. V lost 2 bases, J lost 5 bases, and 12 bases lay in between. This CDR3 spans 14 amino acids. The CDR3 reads CASSERSGGETQYF. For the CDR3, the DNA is TGTGCCAGCAGTGAAAGGAGTGGCGGTGAGACCCAGTACTTC.

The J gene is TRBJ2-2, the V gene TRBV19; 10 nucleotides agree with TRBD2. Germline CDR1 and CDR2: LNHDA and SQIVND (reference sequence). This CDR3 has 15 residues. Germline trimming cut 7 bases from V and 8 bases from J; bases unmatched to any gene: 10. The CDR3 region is CASTTASGGSGELFF. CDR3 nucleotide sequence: TGTGCCAGTACTACGGCTAGCGGGGGTTCTGGGGAGCTGTTTTTT.

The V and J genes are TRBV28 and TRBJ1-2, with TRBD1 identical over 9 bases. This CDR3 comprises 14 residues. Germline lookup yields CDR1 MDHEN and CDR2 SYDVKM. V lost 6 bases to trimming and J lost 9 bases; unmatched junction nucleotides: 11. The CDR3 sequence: CASSLRGTGKRYTF. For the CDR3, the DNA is TGTGCCAGCAGCCTTCGGGGGACAGGGAAACGCTACACCTTC.

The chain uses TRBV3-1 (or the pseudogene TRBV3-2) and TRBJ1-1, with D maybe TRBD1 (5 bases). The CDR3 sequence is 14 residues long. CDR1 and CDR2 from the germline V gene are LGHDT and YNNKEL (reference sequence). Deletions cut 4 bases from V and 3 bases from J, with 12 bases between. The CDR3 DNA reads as TGTGCCAGCAGCCTCGGGGGGGGGTACACTGAAGCTTTCTTT. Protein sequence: CASSLGGGYTEAFF.

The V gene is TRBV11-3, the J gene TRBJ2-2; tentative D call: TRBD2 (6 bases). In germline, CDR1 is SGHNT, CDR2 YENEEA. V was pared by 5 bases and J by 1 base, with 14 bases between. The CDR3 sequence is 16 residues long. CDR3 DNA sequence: TGTGCCAGCAGCCCCGGTGGGACTCAGAACACCGGGGAGCTGTTTTTT. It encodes CASSPGGTQNTGELFF.

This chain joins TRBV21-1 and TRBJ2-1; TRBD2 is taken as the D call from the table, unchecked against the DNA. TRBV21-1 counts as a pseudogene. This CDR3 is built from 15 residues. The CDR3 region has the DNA TGTGCCAGCAGCAACCCTAGCGGGGGATACAATGAGCAGTTCTTC. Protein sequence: CASSNPSGGYNEQFF.

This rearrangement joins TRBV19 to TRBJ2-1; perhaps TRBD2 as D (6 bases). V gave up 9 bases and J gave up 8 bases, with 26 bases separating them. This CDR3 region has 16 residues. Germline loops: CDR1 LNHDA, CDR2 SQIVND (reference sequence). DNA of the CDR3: TGTGCCAGCTATTCCCGGGGCTCTCCGTCGGGAGATGAGCAGTTCTTC. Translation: CASYSRGSPSGDEQFF.

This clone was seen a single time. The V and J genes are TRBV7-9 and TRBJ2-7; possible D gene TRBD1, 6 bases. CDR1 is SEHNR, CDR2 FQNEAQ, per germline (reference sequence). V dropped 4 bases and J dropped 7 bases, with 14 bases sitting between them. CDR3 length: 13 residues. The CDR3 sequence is CASSSSGDWEQYF. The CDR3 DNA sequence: TGTGCCAGCAGCTCATCAGGGGATTGGGAGCAGTACTTC.